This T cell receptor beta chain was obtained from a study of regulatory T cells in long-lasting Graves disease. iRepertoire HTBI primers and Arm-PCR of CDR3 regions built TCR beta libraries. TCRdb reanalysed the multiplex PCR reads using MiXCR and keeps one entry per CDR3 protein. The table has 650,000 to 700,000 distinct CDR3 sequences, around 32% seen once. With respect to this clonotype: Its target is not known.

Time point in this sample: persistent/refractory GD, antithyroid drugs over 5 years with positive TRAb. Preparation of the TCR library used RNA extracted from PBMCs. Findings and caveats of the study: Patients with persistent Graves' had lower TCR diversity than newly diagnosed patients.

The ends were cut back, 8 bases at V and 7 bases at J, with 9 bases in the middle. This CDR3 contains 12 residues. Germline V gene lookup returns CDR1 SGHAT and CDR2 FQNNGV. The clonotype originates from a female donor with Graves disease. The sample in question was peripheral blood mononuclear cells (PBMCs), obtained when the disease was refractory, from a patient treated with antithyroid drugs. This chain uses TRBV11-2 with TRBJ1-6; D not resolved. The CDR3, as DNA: TGTGCCAGCCGTAGCTGGAATTCACCCCTCCACTTT. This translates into CASRSWNSPLHF.